What follows are 28 T cell receptor beta chains derived from one specimen sequenced in a study of shared clonotypes between healthy human individuals. TCRdb's copy holds only in-frame clones and misses some; the assay was immunoSEQ multiplex PCR. The table shows about 2.4 million clones, with around nine tenths occurring only once. Sequenced: naive CD4+ T cells sorted from blood. The subset: CD45RA+ positively selected. These receptors all stem from a man between 18 and 29 years old in good health.

V usage is TRBV30 and J usage is TRBJ1-1; no firm D call. The CDR3 is made up of 14 amino acids. V lost 0 bases to trimming and J lost 4 bases, with 12 bases between them. Germline-derived CDR1 and CDR2 are GTSNPN and SVGIG (reference sequence). The DNA for the CDR3 is TGTGCCTGGAGTGTAAAAGGTGGTGGCACTGAAGCTTTCTTT. Translated, it gives CAWSVKGGGTEAFF. Drawing the rest from reference TRBV30 and TRBJ1-1, the complete variable domain is SQTIHQWPATLVQPVGSPLSLECTVEGTSNPNLYWYRQAAGRGLQLLFYSVGIGQISSEVPQNLSASRPQDRQFILSSKKLLLSDSGFYLCAWSVKGGGTEAFFGQGTRLTVV.

A single count supports this clone. The chain combines TRBV30 with TRBJ2-1, with D possibly TRBD1 on 5 matching bases. Per the germline V gene, CDR1 is GTSNPN and CDR2 is SVGIG (reference sequence). Trimming cost V 2 bases and J 1 base, with 12 bases left between them. The CDR3 runs to 15 residues. The CDR3 DNA sequence: TGTGCCTGGAGTAGAAGGCAGGGTTCCTACAATGAGCAGTTCTTC. Translated, it gives CAWSRRQGSYNEQFF.

This clone was seen a single time. V and J are TRBV1 and TRBJ1-1; TRBD1 is the table's D call and was not checked against the DNA. TRBV1 is described as a pseudogene. This CDR3 has 17 residues. The DNA for the CDR3 is TGCACCAGCAGCTACGAGAGCAGCAGGGGGTCGAACACTGAAGCTTTCTTT. This gives the protein CTSSYESSRGSNTEAFF.

V and J are TRBV5-1 and TRBJ1-3; tentative D call: TRBD1 (5 bases). Trimming removed 5 bases at V and 2 bases at J, with 14 bases between. CDR1 SGHRS and CDR2 YFSETQ come from the germline V gene. The CDR3 length is 15 residues. CDR3 sequence reads: CASRQDGFAGNTIYF. The CDR3 DNA is TGCGCCAGCAGACAGGACGGATTTGCTGGAAACACCATATATTTT.

The chain has TRBV9 and TRBJ2-1; TRBD2 aligns across 11 bases. V lost 0 bases and J lost 9; bases outside the gene matches: 17. Germline lookup yields CDR1 SGDLS and CDR2 YYNGEE. CDR3 length: 19 amino acids. CDR3 in DNA: TGTGCCAGCAGCGTAGCGACCCCGACTAGCGGGGTATATCGGGGTGAGCAGTTCTTC. Translated: CASSVATPTSGVYRGEQFF. The variable domain in full, completed from reference TRBV9 and TRBJ2-1, reads DSGVTQTPKHLITATGQRVTLRCSPRSGDLSVYWYQQSLDQGLQFLIQYYNGEERAKGNILERFSAQQFPDLHSELNLSSLELGDSALYFCASSVATPTSGVYRGEQFFGPGTRLTVL.

This clone was seen more than once but under ten times. The V gene is TRBV9, the J gene TRBJ1-1, with D uncertain. The CDR3 sequence is 14 residues long. CDR1 is SGDLS and CDR2 is YYNGEE in the germline V gene. V lost 4 bases and J lost 1, with 11 bases in between. In DNA form, the CDR3 reads TGTGCCAGCAGCCCCGGACGGGCGAACACTGAAGCTTTCTTT. Translation gives CASSPGRANTEAFF.

This chain uses TRBV7-9 with TRBJ2-5; D ambiguous. CDR3 size: 13 residues. Germline V gene sequence: CDR1 SEHNR, CDR2 FQNEAQ (reference sequence). The germline V and J ends were trimmed by 10 bases and 5 bases, with 17 bases remaining between them. CDR3 residues: CATPVGSWETQYF. The CDR3, as DNA: TGTGCCACCCCAGTCGGCAGCTGGGAGACCCAGTACTTC.

V gene TRBV6-5 combines with J gene TRBJ2-6; 7 bases line up with TRBD2. The CDR3 loop spans 15 amino acids. V shed 6 bases and J 2 bases; nucleotides not matched to a gene: 4. Germline CDR1 MNHEY, CDR2 SVGAGI. CDR3 bases: TGTGCCAGCAGCATGGGAGGGGCTGGGGCCAACGTCCTGACTTTC. Amino acid sequence: CASSMGGAGANVLTF.

V gene TRBV21-1 combines with J gene TRBJ2-6. TRBV21-1 counts as a pseudogene. The CDR3 extends over 19 amino acids. CDR3 coding DNA: TGTGCCAGCAGCGAGGGGCTGCGGCTTTACCTCTCTGGGGCCAACGTCCTGACTTTC. Its protein product is CASSEGLRLYLSGANVLTF.

The rearrangement links TRBV21-1 to TRBJ2-7; TRBD2, as called in the table, went unchecked against the DNA. TRBV21-1 is given as a pseudogene. CDR3 size: 15 residues. For the CDR3, the DNA is TGTGCCAGCATTTCTAGCCCGACACAACCCTACGAGCAGTACTTC. Its protein product is CASISSPTQPYEQYF.

This clone was seen a single time. The chain is built from TRBV5-1 and TRBJ2-7; a weak D match, TRBD1 (6 bases). The V gene's germline CDR1 is SGHRS and CDR2 YFSETQ. This CDR3 contains 14 residues. The V end was cut by 4 bases, the J end by 5 bases, with 16 bases between. CDR3 nucleotide sequence: TGCGCCAGCAGCGACCCCAGGGGCTCAAACGAGCAGTACTTC. Translated: CASSDPRGSNEQYF. The entire variable domain, with the rest obtained from reference TRBV5-1 and TRBJ2-7, is as follows: KAGVTQTPRYLIKTRGQQVTLSCSPISGHRSVSWYQQTPGQGLQFLFEYFSETQRNKGNFPGRFSGRQFSNSRSEMNVSTLELGDSALYLCASSDPRGSNEQYFGPGTRLTVT.

This chain connects TRBV28 to TRBJ1-2, with 10 bases aligning to TRBD1. The CDR3 spans 12 residues. V dropped 6 bases and J dropped 8; count of bases not matched to a gene: 3. Per germline, CDR1 MDHEN and CDR2 SYDVKM. The CDR3 is CASRTGGYGYTF. CDR3 in DNA: TGTGCCAGCAGGACAGGGGGCTACGGCTACACCTTC.

This chain joins TRBV12-1 and TRBJ2-2; the table's TRBD1 call for D was not verified on the DNA. TRBV12-1 is designated a pseudogene. CDR3 size: 15 residues. The CDR3 region has the DNA TGTGCCAGCAGCTTTGGGACAGGGGACACCGGGGAGCTGTTTTTT. Protein sequence: CASSFGTGDTGELFF.

The V gene is TRBV11-2, the J gene TRBJ1-2; 9 positions match TRBD1. The trim removed 3 bases at V and 4 bases at J, leaving 6 bases unmatched. The CDR3 contains 15 residues. Germline-derived CDR1 and CDR2 are SGHAT and FQNNGV. CDR3 in amino acids: CASSLWTGELYGYTF. CDR3 coding DNA: TGTGCCAGCAGCTTGTGGACAGGGGAACTCTATGGCTACACCTTC.

The rearrangement uses TRBV18 and TRBJ2-1; D possibly matches TRBD1 or TRBD2 (5 bases each). CDR3 length: 17 amino acids. The germline V and J ends were trimmed by 2 bases and 8 bases, with 22 bases remaining between them. Germline V lookup: CDR1 KGHSH, CDR2 LQKENI. CDR3 DNA sequence: TGTGCCAGCTCACCAATTCATGGAGCGGTAGGGGTCGATGAGCAGTTCTTC. Its translation: CASSPIHGAVGVDEQFF.

On this clone: The sample has other DNA sequences that encode this CDR3 too. The chain links TRBV10-3 to TRBJ2-5, with D possibly TRBD2 on 6 matching bases. Per germline, CDR1 ENHRY and CDR2 SYGVKD. Trimming left V 0 bases short and J 4 bases short, with 6 bases between. The CDR3 sequence is 13 residues long. For the CDR3, the DNA is TGTGCCATCAGTGAGTCCGGGGGAGAGACCCAGTACTTC. Amino acid sequence: CAISESGGETQYF.

With respect to this clone: The same CDR3 is also encoded by other DNA sequences in this sample. The genes are TRBV5-1 and TRBJ2-3; D not certain. The CDR3 spans 12 residues. Germline V gene data show CDR1 as SGHRS and CDR2 as YFSETQ. V was trimmed by 4 bases and J by 2 bases, leaving 5 bases between them. In DNA, the CDR3 is TGCGCCAGCAGCACCCCCACAGATACGCAGTATTTT. Amino acids: CASSTPTDTQYF.

The chain has TRBV19 and TRBJ2-2, with TRBD2 matching 8 bases. J gave up 6 bases and V 2 bases, and 5 bases lay outside the gene matches. Looked up from germline, CDR1 is LNHDA and CDR2 is SQIVND (reference sequence). The CDR3 totals 15 residues. CDR3 sequence: CASSIRGGIAGELFF. The CDR3 nucleotides read TGTGCCAGTAGTATACGCGGGGGGATCGCCGGGGAGCTGTTTTTT.

The chain joins TRBV18 to TRBJ2-7; D gene unclear. The V and J ends lost 2 bases and 3 bases respectively, with 8 bases between them. From germline, CDR1 is KGHSH and CDR2 LQKENI. This CDR3 comprises 13 residues. CDR3 amino acids: CASSPVSYYEQYF. The CDR3 coding sequence is TGTGCCAGCTCACCAGTCAGCTACTACGAGCAGTACTTC. Supplemented by reference TRBV18 and TRBJ2-7, the full variable domain reads NAGVMQNPRHLVRRRGQEARLRCSPMKGHSHVYWYRQLPEEGLKFMVYLQKENIIDESGMPKERFSAEFPKEGPSILRIQQVVRGDSAAYFCASSPVSYYEQYFGPGTRLTVT.

The chain is built from TRBV30 and TRBJ1-2, with TRBD1 matching over 7 bases. With V trimmed by 5 bases and J by 8 bases, 11 bases remained unmatched. Germline V CDR1 and CDR2: GTSNPN, SVGIG (reference sequence). The CDR3 is 13 residues long. CDR3 protein: CAWHSTGTAGYTF. As DNA, the CDR3 is TGTGCCTGGCACTCGACCGGGACAGCGGGCTACACCTTC.

This rearrangement joins TRBV4-2 to TRBJ1-2; perhaps TRBD1 as D (6 bases). The CDR3 contains 16 residues. CDR1 is LGHNA and CDR2 is YNFKEQ in the germline V gene. Trimming shortened V by 2 bases and J by 6 bases, and 19 bases separated the two germline ends. CDR3: CASSQQIKGGENGYTF. Written as DNA, the CDR3 is TGTGCCAGCAGCCAACAGATAAAGGGGGGGGAAAATGGCTACACCTTC.

The chain is built from TRBV5-8 and TRBJ1-5, with unresolved D. The V gene lost 6 bases and the J gene lost 7 bases, with 11 bases spanning the gap. Germline V gives CDR1 SGHTS, CDR2 YDEGEE. The CDR3 length is 12 residues. CDR3 sequence reads: CASTGIAQPQHF. CDR3 DNA: TGTGCCAGCACCGGTATTGCGCAGCCCCAGCATTTT.

Only one count was recorded for this clone. The chain joins TRBV6-1 to TRBJ2-7; D not resolved. Germline-derived CDR1 and CDR2 are MNHNS and SASEGT. V lost 2 bases and J lost 9, with 8 bases in between. This CDR3 is built from 11 residues. This CDR3 reads CASSETWGQYF. The CDR3 DNA reads TGTGCCAGCAGTGAAACCTGGGGGCAGTACTTC.

V gene TRBV19 combines with J gene TRBJ2-7; D may be TRBD1 or TRBD2 (5 bases each). The CDR3 is 18 residues long. The V gene's germline CDR1 is LNHDA and CDR2 SQIVND (reference sequence). With 2 bases removed from V and 8 bases from J, the gap between germline ends came to 28 bases. The CDR3 bases are TGTGCCAGTAGTATAAGTAAGGGGAGCCGTGGGACGGGGTCCCAGCAGTACTTC. It encodes CASSISKGSRGTGSQQYF.

The rearrangement links TRBV9 to TRBJ2-7, with 8 bases that match TRBD1. Germline loops: CDR1 SGDLS, CDR2 YYNGEE. V shed 0 bases, J shed 5 bases, and the junction held 7 bases outside the gene matches. The CDR3 runs 15 residues. In DNA, the CDR3 is TGTGCCAGCAGCGTAGGGCAGGGGGCTAGCAACGAGCAGTACTTC. As protein: CASSVGQGASNEQYF.

The chain uses TRBV2 and TRBJ2-7; a possible D gene is TRBD1 (5 bases). Trimming removed 6 bases at V and 10 bases at J, with 28 bases between. Germline CDR1 and CDR2: SNHLY and FYNNEI. The CDR3 has 16 amino acids. CDR3 coding DNA: TGTGCCAGCAGCCCCTCTGACATGGCGTTTTTACAGGATCAGTACTTC. It codes for CASSPSDMAFLQDQYF.

On this clone itself: Other DNA variants within this sample encode the same CDR3. The V gene is TRBV30, the J gene TRBJ2-7, with TRBD1 matching over 7 bases. Trimming removed 1 base from V and 5 bases from J; junction bases left unmatched: 2. The germline gives CDR1 GTSNPN, CDR2 SVGIG (reference sequence). The CDR3 totals 12 residues. This CDR3 reads CAWSGGGHEQYF. The CDR3 DNA follows: TGTGCCTGGAGTGGAGGGGGCCACGAGCAGTACTTC.

Turning to this clone: The same CDR3 can be traced to other DNA sequences in this sample. The chain recombines TRBV5-4 with TRBJ1-5; 9 bases line up with TRBD1. Germline assignment: CDR1 SGHNT and CDR2 YYREEE (reference sequence). J was trimmed by 1 base and V by 4 bases; bases with no gene match: 3. The CDR3 runs 15 residues. The CDR3 bases are TGTGCCAGCAGCCTGGGGACAGGGAGCAATCAGCCCCAGCATTTT. Its translation: CASSLGTGSNQPQHF.